Below are 32 T cell receptor beta chains sequenced from a single sample in a study of T cell changes during pregnancy in multiple sclerosis. Clones were sequenced by immunoSEQ multiplex PCR, and TCRdb holds only the in-frame ones, with some missing. Here the sample spans some 120,000 clones, roughly nine tenths being singletons. The specimen comprised peripheral blood, sampled in the third trimester of pregnancy. These receptors all stem from a female donor with multiple sclerosis, enrolled in a pregnancy study.

The chain carries TRBV28 and TRBJ2-2; no definite D call. The ends were cut back, 5 bases at V and 2 bases at J, with 12 bases in the middle. This CDR3 region has 15 residues. CDR1 is MDHEN and CDR2 is SYDVKM in the germline V gene. The CDR3 sequence is CASSPSPRNTGELFF. The CDR3 nucleotides are TGTGCCAGCAGTCCCTCCCCCAGAAACACCGGGGAGCTGTTTTTT.

J is TRBJ1-1 and V is TRBV6-1, with 9 nucleotides matching TRBD1. The CDR3 loop spans 18 amino acids. Germline trimming cut 2 bases from V and 7 bases from J; bases unmatched to any gene: 17. Germline lookup yields CDR1 MNHNS and CDR2 SASEGT. The CDR3, as DNA: TGTGCCAGCAGTGAAAAACCTCCGACAGGGGGGGTCCATGTTGAAGCTTTCTTT. It translates to CASSEKPPTGGVHVEAFF.

This sequence joins TRBV4-1 and TRBJ2-7; 8 nucleotides line up with TRBD2. J was trimmed by 1 base and V by 0 bases; bases with no gene match: 5. The CDR3 contains 16 residues. Germline values: CDR1 MGHRA, CDR2 YSYEKL. The CDR3 coding sequence is TGCGCCAGCAGCCAAGAGGGGACTAGGCTTTCCTACGAGCAGTACTTC. Translation gives CASSQEGTRLSYEQYF.

The chain links TRBV2 to TRBJ2-1; 8 bases are shared with TRBD2. The CDR3 has 13 amino acids. V gave up 7 bases and J gave up 4 bases; unmatched junction bases: 3. CDR1 is SNHLY and CDR2 is FYNNEI in the germline V gene. The CDR3 protein is CASTGGRYNEQFF. CDR3 bases: TGTGCCAGCACTGGCGGGAGGTACAATGAGCAGTTCTTC.

This sequence joins TRBV7-2 and TRBJ2-3; 9 bases are a match to TRBD1. CDR1 is SGHTA, CDR2 FQGNSA, per germline. The CDR3 sequence is 17 residues long. The J segment lost 0 bases and the V segment lost 0 bases, leaving 4 bases of the junction unmatched. The CDR3 loop is CASSLAPGTGSTDTQYF. CDR3 DNA: TGTGCCAGCAGCTTAGCTCCCGGGACAGGGAGCACAGATACGCAGTATTTT.

The gene calls are TRBV5-4 and TRBJ1-1; D is ambiguous. V was clipped by 6 bases and J by 0 bases, with 15 bases between them. The CDR3 totals 15 residues. Per the germline V gene, CDR1 is SGHNT and CDR2 is YYREEE (reference sequence). CDR3 nucleotide sequence: TGTGCCAGCAACCCATCGACCGGGGTGAACACTGAAGCTTTCTTT. Amino acid sequence: CASNPSTGVNTEAFF.

The genes are TRBV27 and TRBJ1-6; 10 bases map to TRBD1. Germline CDR1 reads MNHEY; CDR2 reads SMNVEV (reference sequence). The CDR3 covers 15 residues. V was pared by 6 bases and J by 9 bases, with 8 bases of the junction left unmatched. CDR3 nucleotide sequence: TGTGCCAGCAGGTGGGGACAGGGGTCGGGTTCACCCCTCCACTTT. This codes for CASRWGQGSGSPLHF.

The V gene is TRBV6-1, the J gene TRBJ2-1, with 7 bases fitting TRBD2. In germline, CDR1 is MNHNS, CDR2 SASEGT. The V gene end was trimmed by 6 bases and the J gene end by 4 bases; junction bases not matched to a gene: 9. This CDR3 spans 15 amino acids. The CDR3 protein is CASRKPGLSYNEQFF. The CDR3, as DNA: TGTGCCAGCAGGAAACCGGGACTATCATACAATGAGCAGTTCTTC.

The chain is built from TRBV7-9 and TRBJ2-7; 7 bases are shared with TRBD1. Per germline, CDR1 SEHNR and CDR2 FQNEAQ (reference sequence). CDR3 length: 14 amino acids. V lost 8 bases and J lost 2; bases outside the gene matches: 9. CDR3 DNA: TGTGCCAGCCGAAGTTCCGGACAGGCCTACGAGCAGTACTTC. As protein: CASRSSGQAYEQYF. Together with reference TRBV7-9 and TRBJ2-7, the CDR3 gives the full variable domain: DTGVSQNPRHKITKRGQNVTFRCDPISEHNRLYWYRQTLGQGPEFLTYFQNEAQLEKSRLLSDRFSAERPKGSFSTLEIQRTEQGDSAMYLCASRSSGQAYEQYFGPGTRLTVT.

The chain joins TRBV29-1 to TRBJ2-7; a possible D gene is TRBD2 (7 bases). Trimming removed 6 bases at V and 8 bases at J, with 17 bases between. CDR1 SQVTM and CDR2 ANQGSEA come from the germline V gene. The CDR3 covers 12 residues. The CDR3: CSVGGQSVQQYF. CDR3 bases: TGCAGCGTGGGGGGGCAGTCCGTACAGCAGTACTTC.

The chain uses TRBV10-3 and TRBJ2-5; 14 bases match TRBD2. There are 16 residues in the CDR3. The trim removed 2 bases at V and 5 bases at J, leaving 4 bases unmatched. From germline, CDR1 is ENHRY and CDR2 SYGVKD. Written as DNA, the CDR3 is TGTGCCATCAGTGAGGGACTAGCGGGAGGTTTGGAGACCCAGTACTTC. Amino acid sequence: CAISEGLAGGLETQYF.

The chain employs TRBV27 and TRBJ1-4; possibly TRBD1 for D (6 bases). Germline CDR1 reads MNHEY; CDR2 reads SMNVEV (reference sequence). Trimming shortened V by 4 bases and J by 5 bases, and 14 bases separated the two germline ends. The CDR3 loop spans 15 amino acids. CDR3 residues: CASSSTGQKNEKLFF. CDR3 sequence (DNA): TGTGCCAGCAGTTCTACGGGACAAAAGAATGAAAAACTGTTTTTT.

This chain connects TRBV7-8 to TRBJ2-7; D is unresolved. Trimming took off 1 base at V and 0 bases at J, with 7 bases between the two ends. This CDR3 comprises 14 residues. Per the germline V gene, CDR1 is SGHVS and CDR2 is FQNEAQ. In nucleotides, the CDR3 is TGTGCCAGCAGCTTAGGTTGGAGCTCCTACGAGCAGTACTTC. It is translated as CASSLGWSSYEQYF.

This rearrangement joins TRBV2 to TRBJ1-3; D not resolved. V lost 4 bases, J lost 8 bases, and 6 bases lay in between. The CDR3 totals 11 residues. Germline lookup yields CDR1 SNHLY and CDR2 FYNNEI. CDR3 sequence reads: CASSGEYTIYF. As DNA, the CDR3 is TGTGCCAGCAGTGGGGAGTACACCATATATTTT.

V gene TRBV6-1 combines with J gene TRBJ1-2; D gene uncertain. Germline CDR1 reads MNHNS; CDR2 reads SASEGT. V shed 10 bases and J shed 0 bases, with 6 bases lying between them. The CDR3 covers 11 residues. The CDR3 DNA follows: TGTGCCACAGATACTAACTATGGCTACACCTTC. Its translation: CATDTNYGYTF.

This clone appeared a single time. CDR3 DNA sequence: TGTGCCAGCAGAGGGACAGGATTTATTGAGACCCAGTACTTC. It encodes CASRGTGFIETQYF. J is TRBJ2-5 and V is TRBV27; 8 nucleotides line up with TRBD1. The CDR3 length is 14 residues. The V gene's germline CDR1 is MNHEY and CDR2 SMNVEV (reference sequence). The V and J ends lost 6 bases and 5 bases, in that order; junction bases with no gene match: 8.

V is TRBV30 and J is TRBJ1-2; 8 nucleotides line up with TRBD1. Germline V lookup: CDR1 GTSNPN, CDR2 SVGIG (reference sequence). The junction had 7 bases not matched to a gene; V was cut back by 1 base and J by 3 bases. The CDR3 covers 15 residues. CDR3 in amino acids: CAWSGQGAQDYGYTF. The CDR3 DNA follows: TGTGCCTGGAGTGGGCAGGGGGCACAGGACTATGGCTACACCTTC.

This chain links TRBV7-8 with TRBJ1-4; possibly TRBD1 for D (5 bases). The ends were cut back, 5 bases at V and 4 bases at J, with 14 bases in the middle. CDR3 length: 15 amino acids. From germline, CDR1 is SGHVS and CDR2 FQNEAQ. The CDR3 loop is CASSQLRDFNEKLFF. The CDR3, as DNA: TGTGCCAGCAGCCAACTCAGGGACTTTAATGAAAAACTGTTTTTT.

The CDR3 spells CASSLGRAANEKLFF. The CDR3 nucleotides are TGTGCCAGCAGCTTAGGGCGGGCGGCTAATGAAAAACTGTTTTTT. The V call is TRBV7-7, the J call TRBJ1-4, with D unclear. Germline CDR1 SSHAT, CDR2 FNYEAQ (reference sequence). The ends were cut back, 1 base at V and 3 bases at J, with 9 bases in the middle. This CDR3 comprises 15 residues.

The V and J genes are TRBV10-3 and TRBJ2-5, with TRBD2 as a possible D gene (6 bases). The CDR3 is 16 amino acids. V lost 6 bases to trimming and J lost 5 bases, with 22 bases between them. CDR1 is ENHRY, CDR2 SYGVKD, per germline. DNA for the CDR3: TGTGCCATCAGGGCCGACATGAACGTAGGAGGGGAGACCCAGTACTTC. It is translated as CAIRADMNVGGETQYF.

V is TRBV5-5 and J is TRBJ1-3; D is undetermined. The germline V gene has CDR1 SGHKS and CDR2 YYEKEE (reference sequence). V gave up 2 bases and J gave up 3 bases, with 9 bases separating them. The CDR3 runs to 14 residues. The CDR3 DNA reads as TGTGCCAGCAGCTTTCGGGGAATTGGAAACACCATATATTTT. Translation: CASSFRGIGNTIYF.

The genes are TRBV27 and TRBJ2-3; possibly TRBD2 for D (5 bases). Germline V lookup: CDR1 MNHEY, CDR2 SMNVEV (reference sequence). The CDR3 runs 14 residues. Trimming removed 6 bases from V and 4 bases from J, with 14 bases in between. CDR3 in amino acids: CASRLLDSPDTQYF. CDR3 coding DNA: TGTGCCAGCAGACTACTAGATTCCCCAGATACGCAGTATTTT.

The rearrangement joins TRBV5-8 to TRBJ2-3, with TRBD2 identical over 13 bases. Trimming took 1 base from V and 0 from J; bases not matched to a gene: 2. Germline assignment: CDR1 SGHTS and CDR2 YDEGEE. There are 17 residues in the CDR3. As DNA, the CDR3 is TGTGCCAGCAGCTTGTTGGGACTAGCGGGGAGCACAGATACGCAGTATTTT. Translated, it gives CASSLLGLAGSTDTQYF.

The V gene is TRBV28, the J gene TRBJ2-2; 7 nucleotides align to TRBD2. From germline, CDR1 is MDHEN and CDR2 SYDVKM. The CDR3 is 16 residues long. The ends lost 11 bases at V and 5 bases at J; junction bases unmatched: 17. The CDR3 spells CAATPYGRERTGELFF. CDR3 nucleotide sequence: TGTGCCGCCACCCCCTATGGGCGGGAGAGAACCGGGGAGCTGTTTTTT.

V is TRBV18 and J is TRBJ2-3; 8 positions match TRBD1. The CDR3 covers 14 residues. V was pared by 3 bases and J by 4 bases, with 3 bases of the junction left unmatched. Germline CDR1 KGHSH, CDR2 LQKENI. The CDR3: CASSPAGGSDTQYF. DNA of the CDR3: TGTGCCAGCTCACCGGCAGGGGGCTCAGATACGCAGTATTTT.

The chain joins TRBV5-1 to TRBJ1-2; D may be TRBD1 (6 bases). Germline V gives CDR1 SGHRS, CDR2 YFSETQ. The length of the CDR3 is 14 residues. Trimming cost V 3 bases and J 4 bases, with 13 bases left between them. As DNA, the CDR3 is TGCGCCAGCAGCTCGACGGACAGCCTCTATGGCTACACCTTC. As protein: CASSSTDSLYGYTF.

In this sample, this clone turned up once. The V gene is TRBV5-1, the J gene TRBJ2-7, with TRBD1 identical over 8 bases. CDR1 is SGHRS and CDR2 is YFSETQ in the germline V gene. This CDR3 spans 16 amino acids. The trim removed 4 bases at V and 6 bases at J, leaving 15 bases unmatched. CDR3 nucleotide sequence: TGCGCCAGCAGCCACTCACCAGGGGGCTTGCAGCTCGAGCAGTACTTC. Translating it yields CASSHSPGGLQLEQYF.

V usage is TRBV5-6 and J usage is TRBJ1-4; D possibly corresponds to TRBD1 (5 bases). The CDR3 sequence is 15 residues long. Germline CDR1 SGHDT, CDR2 YYEEEE. The germline V and J ends were trimmed by 1 base and 5 bases, with 12 bases remaining between them. CDR3 bases: TGTGCCAGCAGCTTGAGTGGGGGGGGGAATGAAAAACTGTTTTTT. This gives the protein CASSLSGGGNEKLFF.

The gene calls are TRBV13 and TRBJ2-3; D possibly corresponds to TRBD1 (7 bases). Germline lookup yields CDR1 PRHDT and CDR2 FYEKMQ (reference sequence). This CDR3 contains 15 residues. Trimming shortened V by 5 bases and J by 1 base, and 13 bases separated the two germline ends. DNA for the CDR3: TGTGCCAGCAGCCCGGGCAGGGGGGGCACAGATACGCAGTATTTT. Amino acid sequence: CASSPGRGGTDTQYF. The full variable domain, in which reference TRBV13 and TRBJ2-3 provide the parts outside the CDR3, is AAGVIQSPRHLIKEKRETATLKCYPIPRHDTVYWYQQGPGQDPQFLISFYEKMQSDKGSIPDRFSAQQFSDYHSELNMSSLELGDSALYFCASSPGRGGTDTQYFGPGTRLTVL.

The chain recombines TRBV5-1 with TRBJ2-5, with 8 nucleotides matching TRBD2. The CDR3 loop spans 15 amino acids. V dropped 1 base and J dropped 3; count of bases not matched to a gene: 5. Germline V gene lookup returns CDR1 SGHRS and CDR2 YFSETQ. CDR3 in DNA: TGCGCCAGCAGCTTGCGGGGGGGGCCCGAAGAGACCCAGTACTTC. This gives the protein CASSLRGGPEETQYF.

This CDR3 reads CASNPWTGVAYGYTF. The DNA for the CDR3 is TGTGCCAGCAACCCTTGGACAGGGGTGGCCTATGGCTACACCTTC. The V and J genes are TRBV21-1 and TRBJ1-2; the tabulated D call, TRBD1, remains unverified against the DNA. TRBV21-1 is annotated as a pseudogene. The CDR3 length is 15 residues.

V and J are TRBV12-5 and TRBJ2-3; D perhaps matches TRBD1 (7 bases). V was pared by 5 bases and J by 0 bases, with 12 bases between. The germline V gene has CDR1 LGHNT and CDR2 FRNRAP. The CDR3 is made up of 15 amino acids. This CDR3 reads CASGLRGDSTDTQYF. Written as DNA, the CDR3 is TGTGCTAGTGGTCTCAGGGGGGATAGCACAGATACGCAGTATTTT.